This T cell receptor beta chain was identified during a study of human T cells and chemical hapten exposure. About the study: Women made up most patients, who had alopecia areata, totalis or universalis.

This CDR3 has 14 amino acids. V dropped 7 bases and J dropped 2; count of bases not matched to a gene: 9. In germline, CDR1 is DFQATT, CDR2 SNEGSKA (reference sequence). As for time point: patch test 1, 2 weeks after DPC sensitization. Treatment given: therapeutic diphenylcyclopropenone sensitization with weekly scalp DPC. TCRdb redid the calling of the RACE reads with MiXCR, one entry per CDR3 protein. The sample includes some 170,000 distinct CDR3 sequences, 20% to 25% seen only once; the top ten take about 7%. The input for sequencing was whole blood, taken in connection with sensitization to the hapten diphenylcyclopropenone (DPC). The sequence was obtained from a woman aged 45-59 years with alopecia areata. Some clones in this sample may be carry-over from other donors' samples. The chain employs TRBV20-1 and TRBJ2-5, with 8 positions matching TRBD2. CDR3 coding DNA: TGCAGTGGTGGTAGCGGGAATCTTCAAGAGACCCAGTACTTC. The encoded protein is CSGGSGNLQETQYF.